Following are 23 T cell receptor beta chains from one sample sequenced in a study of T cells in Graves' hyperthyroidism and ophthalmopathy. RNA transcripts were the template for amplifying TCR beta CDR3 regions. An initial round of RT-PCR targeting the TCR CDR3 relied on the HTBI primer set. From the multiplex PCR reads, TCRdb called clonotypes with MiXCR, one entry per CDR3 protein. Found here are about 600,000 distinct CDR3 sequences, approximately 15% of them singletons; the top ten hold more than 3%. Source material: blood. The receptors come from a middle-aged woman with Graves' ophthalmopathy.

This clonotype was counted at least ten times. The chain employs TRBV18 and TRBJ1-2; D unclear. Germline loops: CDR1 KGHSH, CDR2 LQKENI. There are 14 residues in the CDR3. The V end was cut by 3 bases, the J end by 10 bases, with 18 bases between. The CDR3 is CASSPTLDARDYTF. The CDR3, as DNA: TGTGCCAGCTCACCGACTCTGGACGCAAGAGACTACACCTTC.

In the case of this clonotype: One base away lies a much larger clone, so this may be a sequencing read error. V gene TRBV5-1 combines with J gene TRBJ2-1, with 7 bases aligning to TRBD1. The length of the CDR3 is 16 residues. From germline, CDR1 is SGHRS and CDR2 YFSETQ. CDR3 nucleotide sequence: TGCGCCAGCAGCTTGGCCCGGGACAGATTCTACAATGGGCAGTTCTTC. Translating gives CASSLARDRFYNGQFF.

This clonotype has at least ten counts. The chain links TRBV9 to TRBJ1-1, with a weak D call TRBD1 (5 bases). The CDR3 is made up of 15 amino acids. CDR1 and CDR2 (germline): SGDLS, YYNGEE. Trimming removed 0 bases at V and 3 bases at J, with 12 bases between. The CDR3 spells CASSVASGGDTEAFF. Here the CDR3 DNA reads TGTGCCAGCAGCGTAGCCTCTGGGGGGGACACTGAAGCTTTCTTT. Variable domain in full (rest from reference TRBV9 and TRBJ1-1): DSGVTQTPKHLITATGQRVTLRCSPRSGDLSVYWYQQSLDQGLQFLIQYYNGEERAKGNILERFSAQQFPDLHSELNLSSLELGDSALYFCASSVASGGDTEAFFGQGTRLTVV.

This chain joins TRBV6-7 and TRBJ2-1, with D uncertain. TRBV6-7 is an ORF for which the function is uncertain. The V end lost 7 bases, the J end lost 2 bases, and 12 bases lay between the germline ends. The CDR3 contains 14 residues. The CDR3: CASKGLFTYNEQFF. The DNA for the CDR3 is TGTGCCAGCAAAGGGCTTTTTACCTACAATGAGCAGTTCTTC.

This clonotype has ten or more counts. This chain connects TRBV27 to TRBJ1-2, with TRBD1 matching over 9 bases. Unmatched junction bases numbered 16, after V lost 6 bases and J lost 8 bases. Germline V gives CDR1 MNHEY, CDR2 SMNVEV (reference sequence). The CDR3 is 16 residues long. CDR3 bases: TGTGCCAGCAGCGCCGGGACAGGGAGTAATCGGGGAGGCTACACCTTC. Encoded protein: CASSAGTGSNRGGYTF.

This clonotype was counted a few times. This rearrangement joins TRBV20-1 to TRBJ1-1; maybe TRBD1 (5 bases). V dropped 1 base and J dropped 7 bases, with 16 bases sitting between them. The CDR3 spans 14 residues. Germline CDR1 reads DFQATT; CDR2 reads SNEGSKA (reference sequence). CDR3 coding DNA: TGCAGTGCTAGAGGATTGGGGCAGGGCGGTGAAGCTTTCTTT. This gives the protein CSARGLGQGGEAFF.

The J gene is TRBJ2-7, the V gene TRBV6-1; D is perhaps TRBD1 or TRBD2 (5 bases each). The CDR3 has 16 residues. The germline V gene has CDR1 MNHNS and CDR2 SASEGT. The V end lost 5 bases, the J end lost 4 bases, and 21 bases lay between the germline ends. As DNA, the CDR3 is TGTGCCAGCAGTACGGTCCGGGGCCGCGCTTCATACGAGCAGTACTTC. Translated, it gives CASSTVRGRASYEQYF.

This clonotype showed up just a few times. The rearrangement uses TRBV6-1 and TRBJ1-2; 10 bases match TRBD1. The CDR3 contains 14 residues. CDR1 and CDR2 (germline): MNHNS, SASEGT. The V segment lost 6 bases and the J segment 2 bases; nucleotides outside the gene matches: 3. This CDR3 reads CASRGTGENYGYTF. DNA for the CDR3: TGTGCCAGCAGGGGGACAGGGGAGAACTATGGCTACACCTTC.

On this clonotype: No conserved phenylalanine or tryptophan ends this CDR3, so it is likely a read error. The rearrangement uses TRBV29-1 and TRBJ2-1, with 12 bases matching TRBD2. The CDR3 spans 18 residues. Germline V gene sequence: CDR1 SQVTM, CDR2 ANQGSEA. Unmatched junction bases numbered 13, after V lost 3 bases and J lost 4 bases. This CDR3 reads CSVEGPEASGRVYNEQFS. Here the CDR3 DNA reads TGCAGCGTTGAGGGACCCGAAGCTAGCGGGAGGGTATACAATGAGCAGTTCTCC.

This clonotype was seen only a few times. The chain combines TRBV20-1 with TRBJ1-3, with TRBD1 as a possible D gene (5 bases). The germline CDR1 and CDR2 sequences are DFQATT and SNEGSKA (reference sequence). The length of the CDR3 is 20 residues. The V end was cut by 8 bases, the J end by 0 bases, with 32 bases between. The CDR3 DNA is TGCAGTACTATTAGGTGGCAGGGAAATGGAGGGATAGGCTCTGGAAACACCATATATTTT. Translating it yields CSTIRWQGNGGIGSGNTIYF.

This clonotype was picked up many times. The chain has TRBV5-1 and TRBJ1-2; D may be TRBD1 (6 bases). The CDR3 is 14 amino acids. V was cut by 4 bases and J by 2 bases, with 12 bases left in between. Germline V gives CDR1 SGHRS, CDR2 YFSETQ. The CDR3 DNA reads TGCGCCAGCAGCCTCCTGACAGGCAACTATGGCTACACCTTC. Its translation: CASSLLTGNYGYTF.

In this sample, this clonotype turned up many times. CDR3: CADRDGFSYEQYF. The CDR3 bases are TGTGCCGACCGGGACGGTTTCTCCTACGAGCAGTACTTC. V gene TRBV2 combines with J gene TRBJ2-7; either TRBD1 or TRBD2 may supply D (5 bases each). Per germline, CDR1 SNHLY and CDR2 FYNNEI. CDR3 length: 13 amino acids. Trimming cost V 11 bases and J 0 bases, with 14 bases left between them.

The chain recombines TRBV28 with TRBJ2-3; the D gene is possibly TRBD2 (6 bases). The ends were cut back, 1 base at V and 2 bases at J, with 10 bases in the middle. Per germline, CDR1 MDHEN and CDR2 SYDVKM. This CDR3 has 15 residues. The chain's CDR3 is CASSLSGRFTDTQYF. CDR3 nucleotide sequence: TGTGCCAGCAGTTTATCCGGGAGATTCACAGATACGCAGTATTTT.

Only a few counts were recorded for this clonotype. This chain connects TRBV7-2 to TRBJ2-3; tentatively, D is TRBD1 or TRBD2 (5 bases each). The CDR3 length is 15 residues. CDR1 is SGHTA and CDR2 is FQGNSA in the germline V gene. Trimming stripped 3 bases from V and 5 bases from J, with 15 bases between. The CDR3 protein is CASSFEGPRLDTQYF. In nucleotides, the CDR3 is TGTGCCAGCAGCTTTGAGGGGCCCCGGCTAGATACGCAGTATTTT.

In this sample, this clonotype turned up a few times. The chain is built from TRBV5-8 and TRBJ2-1; 10 positions match TRBD2. Germline-derived CDR1 and CDR2 are SGHTS and YDEGEE. Trimming at V came to 0 bases and at J to 9 bases, leaving 6 bases not matched to a gene. The CDR3 is 15 amino acids. The CDR3 loop is CASSLGSGRNGEQFF. CDR3 nucleotides: TGTGCCAGCAGCTTGGGTAGCGGGAGGAATGGTGAGCAGTTCTTC.

The chain is built from TRBV6-5 and TRBJ2-7; D perhaps matches TRBD1 (6 bases). The CDR3 has 14 amino acids. Germline CDR1 reads MNHEY; CDR2 reads SVGAGI. V dropped 4 bases and J dropped 3 bases, with 13 bases sitting between them. The CDR3 reads CASSSAGQLYEQYF. The CDR3 DNA follows: TGTGCCAGCAGTTCGGCCGGACAGCTCTACGAGCAGTACTTC.

This clonotype occurred a few times. The chain links TRBV4-2 to TRBJ1-1; D may be TRBD1 (5 bases). Germline V CDR1 and CDR2: LGHNA, YNFKEQ. CDR3 size: 13 residues. Trimming took off 3 bases at V and 5 bases at J, with 10 bases between the two ends. CDR3 amino acids: CASSHLGGTEAFF. As DNA, the CDR3 is TGTGCCAGCAGCCACCTCGGGGGGACTGAAGCTTTCTTT.

The chain combines TRBV30 with TRBJ1-5; no firm D call. The CDR3 has 17 residues. V lost 0 bases to trimming and J lost 0 bases, with 15 bases between them. Germline V lookup: CDR1 GTSNPN, CDR2 SVGIG (reference sequence). This CDR3 is CAWSVERGPYSNQPQHF. CDR3 nucleotides: TGTGCCTGGAGTGTAGAAAGAGGACCTTATAGCAATCAGCCCCAGCATTTT.

This clonotype turned up a few times. This chain links TRBV3-1 with TRBJ2-6; D perhaps matches TRBD1 (5 bases). CDR1 is LGHDT, CDR2 YNNKEL, per germline (reference sequence). This CDR3 region has 17 residues. V lost 0 bases to trimming and J lost 3 bases, with 12 bases between them. The CDR3, as DNA: TGTGCCAGCAGCCAAGATTCCCCAGGGAATGGGGCCAACGTCCTGACTTTC. As protein: CASSQDSPGNGANVLTF.

This clonotype was recorded at least ten times. CDR3 residues: CASSLGGRGYTGELFF. The CDR3 nucleotides read TGTGCCAGCAGCTTAGGGGGCAGGGGATATACCGGGGAGCTGTTTTTT. The V gene is TRBV7-2, the J gene TRBJ2-2, with a weak D call TRBD1 (6 bases). Trimming shortened V by 1 base and J by 5 bases, and 14 bases separated the two germline ends. The V gene's germline CDR1 is SGHTA and CDR2 FQGNSA. The CDR3 contains 16 residues.

Only a few counts were recorded for this clonotype. The chain combines TRBV12-3 or TRBV12-4 with TRBJ1-5; 7 bases line up with TRBD1. The CDR3 is 14 residues long. Trimming cost V 6 bases and J 7 bases; bases outside gene matches: 9. The chain's CDR3 is CASSLQGRVQPQHF. The CDR3 bases are TGTGCCAGCAGCTTACAGGGGCGTGTACAGCCCCAGCATTTT.

This clonotype was picked up a small number of times. The chain carries TRBV7-3 and TRBJ2-2; 9 nucleotides line up with TRBD1. CDR3 length: 15 amino acids. Looked up from germline, CDR1 is SGHTA and CDR2 is FQGTGA. V dropped 5 bases and J dropped 7; count of bases not matched to a gene: 8. CDR3 sequence: CASSALQGAVGELFF. The CDR3 DNA sequence: TGTGCCAGCAGCGCGCTACAGGGGGCTGTCGGGGAGCTGTTTTTT.

This clonotype was recorded a few times. This chain joins TRBV18 and TRBJ2-5, with D possibly TRBD1 on 5 matching bases. This CDR3 comprises 14 residues. The germline V gene has CDR1 KGHSH and CDR2 LQKENI. V lost 3 bases and J 2 bases, leaving 10 bases between the germline ends. In DNA form, the CDR3 reads TGTGCCAGCTCACCCCGACAGATACAAGAGACCCAGTACTTC. Protein: CASSPRQIQETQYF.